These 18 T cell receptor beta chains were sequenced from one sample in a study of glioma-infiltrating T cells. Using RNA template, CDR3s of TCR alpha and beta were amplified with iRepertoire arm-PCR. TCRdb recomputed calls from the multiplex PCR reads with MiXCR, one row per CDR3 protein. The sample shows some 4,900 distinct CDR3 sequences, 25% to 40% of them seen only once. Sequencing used glioma tissue, nonneoplastic brain tissue, or PBMCs (not recorded which). The receptors originated from a human donor with low-grade glioma or glioblastoma, undergoing nonglioma brain surgery, or in good health (not recorded which).

In this sample, this clonotype is medium-sized. The rearrangement links TRBV4-1 to TRBJ2-1; 13 bases match TRBD2. The CDR3 sequence is 18 residues long. Trimming removed 2 bases from V and 4 bases from J; junction bases left unmatched: 8. Germline V gene lookup returns CDR1 MGHRA and CDR2 YSYEKL. The CDR3 sequence: CASSQPGLAGDRYNEQFF. The CDR3 DNA reads TGCGCCAGCAGCCAACCTGGACTAGCGGGGGACCGATACAATGAGCAGTTCTTC.

This clonotype came up many times. The chain employs TRBV12-3 or TRBV12-4 and TRBJ1-3, with D maybe TRBD1 (6 bases). This CDR3 is built from 15 residues. V gave up 5 bases and J gave up 0 bases, with 11 bases separating them. CDR3 DNA sequence: TGTGCCAGCAGTCTGACAGGAAGCTCTGGAAACACCATATATTTT. It encodes CASSLTGSSGNTIYF.

This clonotype is classed as medium-sized. The chain uses TRBV28 and TRBJ1-1; D is unclear. This CDR3 comprises 12 residues. Trimming removed 3 bases at V and 5 bases at J, with 7 bases between. Germline CDR1 and CDR2: MDHEN and SYDVKM. DNA for the CDR3: TGTGCCAGCAGTTTTATTTTAACTGAAGCTTTCTTT. Translation gives CASSFILTEAFF.

By sample share, this clonotype is medium-sized. The V gene is TRBV11-3, the J gene TRBJ1-1, with D unresolved. With 0 bases removed from V and 1 base from J, the gap between germline ends came to 12 bases. The germline V gene has CDR1 SGHNT and CDR2 YENEEA. This CDR3 has 16 residues. CDR3 sequence: CASSLEEWQENTEAFF. The CDR3 DNA is TGTGCCAGCAGCTTAGAAGAGTGGCAGGAGAACACTGAAGCTTTCTTT.

This clonotype is labeled as medium-sized. J is TRBJ2-1 and V is TRBV18; 10 positions match TRBD2. The CDR3 extends over 15 amino acids. V trimming: 5 bases; J trimming: 5 bases; junction bases outside the gene matches: 6. Germline CDR1 reads KGHSH; CDR2 reads LQKENI. The CDR3 spells CASSLLAGNNNEQFF. The CDR3 bases are TGTGCCAGCTCATTACTAGCGGGGAACAACAATGAGCAGTTCTTC.

This clonotype was counted ten times or more. The chain is built from TRBV11-1 and TRBJ2-1; D not certain. The germline V gene has CDR1 SGHAT and CDR2 FQDESV (reference sequence). This CDR3 is 18 amino acids long. The V and J ends lost 3 bases and 0 bases respectively, with 18 bases between them. The DNA for the CDR3 is TGTGCCAGCAGCTTCATATATTATGGAAGCAGCTCCTACAATGAGCAGTTCTTC. This codes for CASSFIYYGSSSYNEQFF.

By frequency in the sample, this clonotype is medium-sized (0.01 to 0.1%). The rearrangement joins TRBV4-2 to TRBJ2-3; TRBD1 or TRBD2 may be the D gene (5 bases each). Trimming cost V 0 bases and J 3 bases, with 16 bases left between them. The CDR3 sequence is 17 residues long. In germline, CDR1 is LGHNA, CDR2 YNFKEQ. CDR3 region: CASSQDGGEAHTDTQYF. CDR3 coding DNA: TGTGCCAGCAGCCAAGATGGGGGAGAGGCGCATACAGATACGCAGTATTTT.

This chain uses TRBV5-4 with TRBJ2-3; D is perhaps TRBD1 (6 bases). The germline V and J ends were trimmed by 2 bases and 2 bases, with 12 bases remaining between them. Per the germline V gene, CDR1 is SGHNT and CDR2 is YYREEE (reference sequence). CDR3 size: 15 residues. The CDR3 protein is CASSFVGAPTDTQYF. As DNA, the CDR3 is TGTGCCAGCAGCTTCGTGGGGGCCCCCACAGATACGCAGTATTTT.

The V gene is TRBV13, the J gene TRBJ2-2; the D is unclear. V was cut by 0 bases and J by 3 bases, with 5 bases left in between. CDR1 is PRHDT, CDR2 FYEKMQ, per germline (reference sequence). This CDR3 comprises 14 residues. The CDR3 region is CASSLGKDTGELFF. CDR3 DNA: TGTGCCAGCAGCTTAGGGAAGGACACCGGGGAGCTGTTTTTT.

The chain has TRBV7-3 and TRBJ1-2, with D unclear. V shed 6 bases and J shed 8 bases, with 16 bases lying between them. This CDR3 spans 13 amino acids. CDR1 and CDR2 from the germline V gene are SGHTA and FQGTGA. The CDR3 sequence is CASRPRGNGGYTF. CDR3 nucleotides: TGTGCCAGCAGACCAAGAGGGAATGGCGGCTACACCTTC.

V is TRBV4-1 and J is TRBJ1-5, with D perhaps matching TRBD1 (6 bases). The V gene's germline CDR1 is MGHRA and CDR2 YSYEKL. V was cut by 2 bases and J by 4 bases, with 12 bases left in between. The CDR3 is made up of 15 amino acids. CDR3 DNA sequence: TGCGCCAGCAGCCAATACAGGGTGGGAAATCAGCCCCAGCATTTT. Its translation is CASSQYRVGNQPQHF.

V is TRBV7-3 and J is TRBJ2-3, with a tentative D call TRBD1 (5 bases). This CDR3 region has 15 residues. The V gene's germline CDR1 is SGHTA and CDR2 FQGTGA. V lost 4 bases, J lost 6 bases, and 17 bases lay in between. The CDR3 protein is CASSSSGYSKDTQYF. As DNA, the CDR3 is TGTGCCAGCAGCTCATCAGGGTACAGCAAGGATACGCAGTATTTT.

This clonotype showed up just a few times. Given a much more abundant clone one base away, this may be a read error. The CDR3 protein is CASGQTISYEQFF. The CDR3 nucleotides read TGTGCCAGCGGCCAGACCATTTCCTATGAGCAGTTCTTC. This rearrangement joins TRBV7-9 to TRBJ2-1; no definite D call. This CDR3 region has 13 residues. The V end lost 8 bases, the J end lost 8 bases, and 16 bases lay between the germline ends. CDR1 is SEHNR and CDR2 is FQNEAQ in the germline V gene (reference sequence).

This chain connects TRBV2 to TRBJ2-3, with 8 bases that match TRBD1. The germline gives CDR1 SNHLY, CDR2 FYNNEI. The CDR3 has 13 residues. V shed 6 bases and J 4 bases; nucleotides not matched to a gene: 3. The CDR3 nucleotides are TGTGCCAGCAGAGGACAGGGAGCAGATACGCAGTATTTT. Translated: CASRGQGADTQYF.

This chain joins TRBV7-2 and TRBJ2-1; 8 nucleotides agree with TRBD2. The CDR3 runs 15 residues. Looked up from germline, CDR1 is SGHTA and CDR2 is FQGNSA. Losses at the gene ends were 3 bases for V and 4 bases for J; bases not matched to a gene: 5. CDR3 residues: CASSLAGGLYNEQFF. CDR3 DNA: TGTGCCAGCAGCTTGGCGGGGGGCCTTTACAATGAGCAGTTCTTC.

This clonotype counts as medium-sized (0.01 to 0.1%). The chain joins TRBV20-1 to TRBJ1-1; the match to TRBD1 covers 8 bases. CDR3 length: 13 amino acids. Germline V CDR1 and CDR2: DFQATT, SNEGSKA (reference sequence). The J segment lost 7 bases and the V segment lost 4 bases, leaving 8 bases of the junction unmatched. This CDR3 is CSATSGQGGEAFF. In DNA, the CDR3 is TGCAGTGCTACCTCAGGACAGGGCGGTGAAGCTTTCTTT.

At least ten counts were recorded for this clonotype. The chain couples TRBV5-4 to TRBJ1-2; 9 nucleotides line up with TRBD1. This CDR3 has 14 amino acids. The germline gives CDR1 SGHNT, CDR2 YYREEE (reference sequence). Losses at the gene ends were 2 bases for V and 4 bases for J; bases not matched to a gene: 3. The CDR3 reads CASSFRTGAYGYTF. As DNA, the CDR3 is TGTGCCAGCAGCTTCAGGACAGGGGCCTATGGCTACACCTTC.

This clonotype was detected only once. The chain employs TRBV27 and TRBJ2-1, with a tentative D call TRBD2 (6 bases). V gave up 0 bases and J gave up 8 bases, with 17 bases separating them. The CDR3 spans 16 residues. Looked up from germline, CDR1 is MNHEY and CDR2 is SMNVEV (reference sequence). The CDR3 nucleotides read TGTGCCAGCAGTTTATCTTCGGGACTGATTACCTATGAGCAGTTCTTC. Translated, it gives CASSLSSGLITYEQFF.